Following are 27 T cell receptor beta chains from one sample sequenced in a study of blood T cell repertoires in COVID-19. The method was immunoSEQ multiplex PCR; TCRdb's version includes in-frame clones alone and lacks a portion of them. This sample has about 58,000 clones; around 79% occur once, and the top ten carry around 5%. Sequencing was performed on peripheral blood. The receptors were gathered from a human donor in a cohort sampled during active COVID-19.

The gene calls are TRBV7-2 and TRBJ2-6; TRBD1 might be the D (6 bases). The CDR3 length is 18 residues. Germline CDR1 SGHTA, CDR2 FQGNSA. The V gene lost 1 base and the J gene lost 2 bases, with 15 bases spanning the gap. As DNA, the CDR3 is TGTGCCAGCAGCTTAGTTTCGCAGGGGACGGCTGGGGCCAACGTCCTGACTTTC. This sequence encodes CASSLVSQGTAGANVLTF.

The chain's CDR3 is CASSPSISYEQYF. CDR3 DNA: TGTGCCAGCAGCCCTAGCATCTCCTACGAGCAGTACTTC. The V and J genes are TRBV7-2 and TRBJ2-7; perhaps TRBD2 as D (5 bases). Per the germline V gene, CDR1 is SGHTA and CDR2 is FQGNSA. The CDR3 spans 13 residues. V lost 5 bases and J lost 0, with 8 bases in between.

The chain recombines TRBV6-6 with TRBJ1-6; 7 bases are shared with TRBD1. The germline CDR1 and CDR2 sequences are MNHNY and SVGAGI (reference sequence). This CDR3 is 16 amino acids long. The ends lost 2 bases at V and 6 bases at J; junction bases unmatched: 7. For the CDR3, the DNA is TGTGCCAGCAGTTACCAGCGAGGGGGCGGTAATTCACCCCTCCACTTT. Translating it yields CASSYQRGGGNSPLHF.

This sequence joins TRBV19 and TRBJ2-7; D gene unclear. The CDR3 covers 14 residues. Deletions cut 2 bases from V and 0 bases from J, with 8 bases between. Germline CDR1 is LNHDA and CDR2 is SQIVND (reference sequence). The CDR3 DNA reads as TGTGCCAGTAGTATACAGGTTTCCTCCTACGAGCAGTACTTC. Protein product: CASSIQVSSYEQYF. Based on the CDR3 plus reference TRBV19 and TRBJ2-7, the full variable domain is DGGITQSPKYLFRKEGQNVTLSCEQNLNHDAMYWYRQDPGQGLRLIYYSQIVNDFQKGDIAEGYSVSREKKESFPLTVTSAQKNPTAFYLCASSIQVSSYEQYFGPGTRLTVT.

The genes are TRBV2 and TRBJ2-5, with 7 nucleotides matching TRBD1. The germline gives CDR1 SNHLY, CDR2 FYNNEI. With V trimmed by 3 bases and J by 1 base, 5 bases remained unmatched. CDR3 length: 15 amino acids. CDR3 DNA sequence: TGTGCCAGCAGTGACAGGACAGGTACCCAAGAGACCCAGTACTTC. It codes for CASSDRTGTQETQYF.

This clone was detected a few times. The chain uses TRBV3-1 (or the pseudogene TRBV3-2) and TRBJ2-3; D is uncertain. Germline CDR1 LGHDT, CDR2 YNNKEL (reference sequence). This CDR3 is 15 amino acids long. V was trimmed by 0 bases and J by 5 bases, leaving 12 bases between them. The CDR3 loop reads CASSQDAVPGDTQYF. Here the CDR3 DNA reads TGTGCCAGCAGCCAAGATGCGGTGCCCGGAGATACGCAGTATTTT.

This chain uses TRBV19 with TRBJ1-2; perhaps TRBD1 as D (6 bases). The CDR3 consists of 13 residues. CDR1 LNHDA and CDR2 SQIVND come from the germline V gene (reference sequence). V gave up 4 bases and J gave up 7 bases, with 13 bases separating them. Here the CDR3 reads CASSTQGFRGYTF. The DNA of the CDR3 is TGTGCCAGTAGTACTCAGGGGTTCCGTGGCTACACCTTC.

The V call is TRBV6-5, the J call TRBJ1-1, with D possibly TRBD1 on 5 matching bases. This CDR3 contains 12 residues. The germline CDR1 and CDR2 sequences are MNHEY and SVGAGI. Trimming stripped 8 bases from V and 1 base from J, with 8 bases between. The CDR3 loop is CASGRGNTEAFF. CDR3 in DNA: TGTGCCAGCGGTAGGGGGAACACTGAAGCTTTCTTT.

V and J are TRBV7-6 and TRBJ2-7; TRBD2 matches at 10 bases. V lost 5 bases to trimming and J lost 6 bases; unmatched junction nucleotides: 16. CDR1 SGHVS and CDR2 FNYEAQ come from the germline V gene. The CDR3 covers 17 residues. CDR3 amino acids: CASSLDLAGVLMGEQYF. The CDR3, as DNA: TGTGCCAGCAGCCTAGATCTAGCGGGGGTCCTTATGGGCGAGCAGTACTTC.

The genes are TRBV3-1 (or the pseudogene TRBV3-2) and TRBJ2-7; 7 nucleotides align to TRBD1. This CDR3 spans 14 amino acids. The germline V gene has CDR1 LGHDT and CDR2 YNNKEL (reference sequence). Trimming took 5 bases from V and 6 from J; bases not matched to a gene: 10. The CDR3 DNA is TGTGCCAGCAGCTCCCGACAGGGCCGGGGCGAGCAGTACTTC. It is translated as CASSSRQGRGEQYF.

The chain couples TRBV6-2 or TRBV6-3 to TRBJ2-7; 9 bases match TRBD1. J gave up 3 bases and V 2 bases, and 2 bases lay outside the gene matches. The CDR3 sequence is 14 residues long. Per germline, CDR1 MNHEY and CDR2 SVGEGT. The CDR3 region has the DNA TGTGCCAGCAGTTACGGGACAGGGTACTACGAGCAGTACTTC. As protein: CASSYGTGYYEQYF.

The gene calls are TRBV6-2 or TRBV6-3 and TRBJ1-5; maybe TRBD1 (5 bases). This CDR3 has 14 amino acids. The germline V gene has CDR1 MNHEY and CDR2 SVGEGT. The V end lost 3 bases, the J end lost 6 bases, and 12 bases lay between the germline ends. The CDR3 sequence: CASSYVGGSQPQHF. The CDR3 region has the DNA TGTGCCAGCAGTTATGTGGGGGGTAGTCAGCCCCAGCATTTT.

The V gene is TRBV7-2, the J gene TRBJ1-5; maybe TRBD1 (6 bases). V lost 1 base to trimming and J lost 9 bases, with 13 bases between them. Looked up from germline, CDR1 is SGHTA and CDR2 is FQGNSA. The CDR3 is 14 residues long. CDR3 amino acids: CASSLGHPDRPQHF. In DNA form, the CDR3 reads TGTGCCAGCAGCTTAGGTCATCCGGACAGGCCCCAGCATTTT.

V and J are TRBV20-1 and TRBJ2-7, with 8 bases matching TRBD1. Germline assignment: CDR1 DFQATT and CDR2 SNEGSKA (reference sequence). CDR3 length: 15 residues. V shed 3 bases and J 7 bases; nucleotides not matched to a gene: 14. This CDR3 reads CSASFGFGRGLEQYF. CDR3 bases: TGCAGTGCTAGTTTCGGGTTTGGCAGGGGGCTTGAGCAGTACTTC.

J is TRBJ2-1 and V is TRBV7-2; perhaps TRBD2 as D (6 bases). The CDR3 loop spans 16 amino acids. With 5 bases removed from V and 0 bases from J, the gap between germline ends came to 14 bases. Germline CDR1 reads SGHTA; CDR2 reads FQGNSA. The CDR3 sequence is CASSPRGFVSYNEQFF. The CDR3 DNA sequence: TGTGCCAGCAGCCCCCGGGGGTTTGTCTCCTACAATGAGCAGTTCTTC.

This clone showed up just a few times. This rearrangement joins TRBV6-8 to TRBJ2-7; 9 nucleotides align to TRBD1. Looked up from germline, CDR1 is MNHGY and CDR2 is SAAAGT. With 8 bases clipped from V and 7 bases from J, the junction kept 12 bases outside the gene matches. The CDR3 is made up of 14 amino acids. CDR3 in DNA: TGTGCCAGCTATCCTCGGGACAGGGCCTGGGAGCAGTACTTC. Translating gives CASYPRDRAWEQYF.

As concerns this clone: The junction does not match germline at one end; this may be a read error. The chain is built from TRBV4-3 and TRBJ1-4; D gene uncertain. The CDR3 length is 12 residues. Germline-derived CDR1 and CDR2 are LGHNA and YSLEER. The CDR3 nucleotides are TGCGCCAGCAGCCAAGAAGGAGCAGGACTATGTTTT. Encoded protein: CASSQEGAGLCF.

The chain combines TRBV6-6 with TRBJ2-5; D gene uncertain. With 4 bases removed from V and 5 bases from J, the gap between germline ends came to 5 bases. This CDR3 has 11 amino acids. In germline, CDR1 is MNHNY, CDR2 SVGAGI (reference sequence). As DNA, the CDR3 is TGTGCCAGCAGTTCTGTGGAGACCCAGTACTTC. Protein sequence: CASSSVETQYF.

The chain uses TRBV30 and TRBJ2-7; no clear D. Germline CDR1 and CDR2: GTSNPN and SVGIG (reference sequence). The CDR3 has 13 residues. The germline V and J ends were trimmed by 1 base and 3 bases, with 10 bases remaining between them. Here the CDR3 DNA reads TGTGCCTGGAGTGGTGGTACTTACTACGAGCAGTACTTC. Translating it yields CAWSGGTYYEQYF.

Judged by abundance, this clone is medium-sized. The V and J genes are TRBV5-1 and TRBJ1-1; TRBD1 matches 11 bases. The trim removed 3 bases at V and 4 bases at J, leaving 8 bases unmatched. Germline V gene data show CDR1 as SGHRS and CDR2 as YFSETQ. This CDR3 is built from 16 residues. CDR3 amino acids: CASSYGQGARITEAFF. CDR3 coding DNA: TGCGCCAGCAGCTATGGACAGGGGGCGCGTATCACTGAAGCTTTCTTT.

This clone was detected only a few times. The chain joins TRBV25-1 to TRBJ1-5, with 12 nucleotides matching TRBD1. J was trimmed by 4 bases and V by 3 bases; bases with no gene match: 4. Germline values: CDR1 MGHDK, CDR2 SYGVNS. The CDR3 contains 16 residues. The CDR3 nucleotides read TGTGCCAGCAGTGACCGGGACAGGGGGCGGAATCAGCCCCAGCATTTT. Translated, it gives CASSDRDRGRNQPQHF.

This chain uses TRBV27 with TRBJ2-1; 7 nucleotides line up with TRBD1. With 6 bases clipped from V and 2 bases from J, the junction kept 10 bases outside the gene matches. Germline CDR1 MNHEY, CDR2 SMNVEV (reference sequence). The CDR3 is made up of 16 amino acids. CDR3 bases: TGTGCCAGCAGCACAAATGAGGGGGCCGCCTACAATGAGCAGTTCTTC. Its protein product is CASSTNEGAAYNEQFF.

Only one count was recorded for this clone. J is TRBJ2-7 and V is TRBV3-1 (or the pseudogene TRBV3-2); weak D call: TRBD2 (5 bases). Germline V gives CDR1 LGHDT, CDR2 YNNKEL (reference sequence). CDR3 length: 13 residues. V was trimmed by 4 bases and J by 4 bases, leaving 11 bases between them. The CDR3 loop reads CASSRGTSYEQYF. CDR3 coding DNA: TGTGCCAGCAGCCGGGGTACTAGTTACGAGCAGTACTTC.

This clone turned up a few times. The chain has TRBV6-2 or TRBV6-3 and TRBJ1-1, with 8 nucleotides matching TRBD1. Trimming took 5 bases from V and 1 from J; bases not matched to a gene: 9. The CDR3 runs 16 residues. Germline values: CDR1 MNHEY, CDR2 SVGEGT. The CDR3 sequence: CASSPTRGRSNTEAFF. CDR3 DNA: TGTGCCAGCAGTCCCACCAGGGGGCGGTCGAACACTGAAGCTTTCTTT.

The chain couples TRBV28 to TRBJ1-6; TRBD1 might be the D (6 bases). V lost 6 bases and J lost 7, with 13 bases in between. CDR1 is MDHEN, CDR2 SYDVKM, per germline. The CDR3 sequence is 14 residues long. DNA of the CDR3: TGTGCCAGCAGACTACAGGGAGTAAATTCACCCCTCCACTTT. Translating gives CASRLQGVNSPLHF.

The chain couples TRBV6-1 to TRBJ2-7; no reliable D call. V dropped 2 bases and J dropped 6 bases, with 11 bases sitting between them. The CDR3 sequence is 13 residues long. Germline V gene lookup returns CDR1 MNHNS and CDR2 SASEGT. Written as DNA, the CDR3 is TGTGCCAGCAGTGAACCCCTTAGATCCGAGCAGTACTTC. Translated, it gives CASSEPLRSEQYF.

The rearrangement uses TRBV5-1 and TRBJ2-7, with TRBD2 identical over 11 bases. Germline V gene lookup returns CDR1 SGHRS and CDR2 YFSETQ. The V segment lost 8 bases and the J segment 6 bases; nucleotides outside the gene matches: 10. CDR3 length: 14 residues. This chain's CDR3 is CASTIAGGPGEQYF. For the CDR3, the DNA is TGCGCCAGTACAATAGCGGGAGGGCCGGGCGAGCAGTACTTC.